The 16 T cell receptor beta chains listed next were all sequenced from one sample in a study of Ad26.COV2.S vaccination and SARS-CoV-2 variants (dated by TCRdb to 2020 to 2023). Sample time point, as interpreted from the label and publication: individuals recovered from natural SARS-CoV-2 infection. Receptors were amplified or captured by the immunoSEQ multiplex PCR assay. The clones in this table, taken by TCRdb from immuneACCESS, are in-frame only. Not every clone is retained; where verified, under half of the shortfall comes from an unresolved V gene, and the cause of the rest is unknown. Present in this sample are about 350,000 clones, just over 90% of which were seen just once. Of the sample, roughly 3.9% falls within the top ten clones. The sequenced sample was peripheral blood, obtained after recovery from COVID-19. The receptors originated from a human donor who had recovered from COVID-19.

The chain is built from TRBV19 and TRBJ2-5; D perhaps matches TRBD1 (5 bases). CDR3 length: 13 amino acids. The germline V gene has CDR1 LNHDA and CDR2 SQIVND (reference sequence). V was clipped by 6 bases and J by 5 bases, with 13 bases between them. The CDR3 nucleotides read TGTGCCAGTAGCCAGGGTTACTGGGAGACCCAGTACTTC. This codes for CASSQGYWETQYF.

This rearrangement joins TRBV13 to TRBJ1-6, with TRBD1 matching over 9 bases. Germline V gene data show CDR1 as PRHDT and CDR2 as FYEKMQ (reference sequence). Trimming removed 5 bases from V and 0 bases from J; junction bases left unmatched: 5. This CDR3 region has 17 residues. CDR3 loop: CASSLRQGGSYNSPLHF. The CDR3 DNA sequence: TGTGCCAGCAGCCTCCGACAGGGGGGCTCCTATAATTCACCCCTCCACTTT.

The table lists this clone with a few counts. The rearrangement joins TRBV5-1 to TRBJ1-3; D might be TRBD1 (6 bases). CDR1 is SGHRS and CDR2 is YFSETQ in the germline V gene. With 2 bases removed from V and 4 bases from J, the gap between germline ends came to 13 bases. CDR3 length: 15 residues. The CDR3 here is CASSFERGKGNTIYF. The DNA for the CDR3 is TGCGCCAGCAGCTTTGAAAGGGGGAAAGGAAACACCATATATTTT.

The chain employs TRBV5-1 and TRBJ1-4; TRBD1 matches 10 bases. Germline V gene data show CDR1 as SGHRS and CDR2 as YFSETQ. This CDR3 is 16 amino acids long. Trimming took 4 bases from V and 8 from J; bases not matched to a gene: 11. In DNA form, the CDR3 reads TGCGCCAGCAGCCGGGACAGGGGAGTCGGCGGAGAAAAACTGTTTTTT. Translating gives CASSRDRGVGGEKLFF. Variable domain in full (rest from reference TRBV5-1 and TRBJ1-4): KAGVTQTPRYLIKTRGQQVTLSCSPISGHRSVSWYQQTPGQGLQFLFEYFSETQRNKGNFPGRFSGRQFSNSRSEMNVSTLELGDSALYLCASSRDRGVGGEKLFFGSGTQLSVL.

The V gene is TRBV11-2, the J gene TRBJ1-2, with D possibly being TRBD1 (6 bases). This CDR3 has 14 residues. The V and J ends lost 5 bases and 2 bases respectively, with 12 bases between them. CDR1 is SGHAT and CDR2 is FQNNGV in the germline V gene. In nucleotides, the CDR3 is TGTGCCAGCAGCCCAGGGGACCGAAACTATGGCTACACCTTC. Its protein is CASSPGDRNYGYTF.

The V gene is TRBV7-9, the J gene TRBJ1-1; weak D call: TRBD1 (6 bases). V lost 5 bases and J 1 base, leaving 11 bases between the germline ends. Germline CDR1 and CDR2: SEHNR and FQNEAQ (reference sequence). The CDR3 is 14 amino acids. CDR3 amino acids: CASSPRGPNTEAFF. CDR3 nucleotide sequence: TGTGCCAGCAGCCCCAGGGGCCCGAACACTGAAGCTTTCTTT.

The chain links TRBV6-5 to TRBJ1-1; D is possibly TRBD1 (6 bases). The CDR3 length is 15 residues. Germline CDR1 MNHEY, CDR2 SVGAGI. Trimming took off 5 bases at V and 0 bases at J, with 13 bases between the two ends. CDR3 residues: CASSQGTEMNTEAFF. The CDR3 coding sequence is TGTGCCAGCAGTCAGGGGACCGAGATGAACACTGAAGCTTTCTTT.

The sample holds one count of this clone. V is TRBV7-2 and J is TRBJ2-3, with D maybe TRBD2 (7 bases). Germline assignment: CDR1 SGHTA and CDR2 FQGNSA. The CDR3 sequence is 15 residues long. Trimming left V 4 bases short and J 4 bases short, with 15 bases between. The chain's CDR3 is CASSSHRGAPDTQYF. As DNA, the CDR3 is TGTGCCAGCAGCTCACACCGGGGGGCTCCAGATACGCAGTATTTT.

The chain has TRBV13 and TRBJ2-7; a possible D gene is TRBD2 (5 bases). CDR3 length equals 17 residues. Germline CDR1 reads PRHDT; CDR2 reads FYEKMQ (reference sequence). Trimming took off 3 bases at V and 3 bases at J, with 21 bases between the two ends. The CDR3 loop reads CASSFGRLAPKNYEQYF. CDR3 DNA: TGTGCCAGCAGCTTTGGTAGGCTAGCCCCTAAGAACTACGAGCAGTACTTC.

The CDR3 nucleotides read TGTGCCAGCAGGGATTGGGACAGGGGGGGCGAGCAGTACTTC. Its protein is CASRDWDRGGEQYF. The rearrangement links TRBV11-2 to TRBJ2-7; 11 bases fit TRBD1. CDR1 and CDR2 from the germline V gene are SGHAT and FQNNGV. V shed 6 bases, J shed 6 bases, and the junction held 7 bases outside the gene matches. The CDR3 runs to 14 residues. The whole variable domain, remainder taken from reference TRBV11-2 and TRBJ2-7, is EAGVAQSPRYKIIEKRQSVAFWCNPISGHATLYWYQQILGQGPKLLIQFQNNGVVDDSQLPKDRFSAERLKGVDSTLKIQPAKLEDSAVYLCASRDWDRGGEQYFGPGTRLTVT.

The chain couples TRBV11-2 to TRBJ2-5; D gene unclear. Germline CDR1 SGHAT, CDR2 FQNNGV. V was clipped by 1 base and J by 0 bases, with 12 bases between them. The CDR3 covers 16 residues. CDR3 residues: CASSLALDGHQETQYF. The CDR3, as DNA: TGTGCCAGCAGCTTAGCCCTAGACGGCCACCAAGAGACCCAGTACTTC.

The genes are TRBV18 and TRBJ1-5, with D unclear. Trimming left V 3 bases short and J 6 bases short, with 18 bases between. The CDR3 runs to 16 residues. Germline V CDR1 and CDR2: KGHSH, LQKENI. The CDR3 DNA is TGTGCCAGCTCACCCCTATCTAGCATGGAGACTCAGCCCCAGCATTTT. It encodes CASSPLSSMETQPQHF.

This sequence joins TRBV10-3 and TRBJ2-1, with 10 bases identical to TRBD2. The germline V gene has CDR1 ENHRY and CDR2 SYGVKD. V gave up 4 bases and J gave up 9 bases; unmatched junction bases: 15. The CDR3 totals 17 residues. CDR3 sequence reads: CAISAPSSGGPHSEQFF. CDR3 nucleotides: TGTGCCATCAGTGCCCCTTCTAGCGGGGGCCCCCATAGTGAGCAGTTCTTC.

V is TRBV6-6 and J is TRBJ1-1; D is uncertain. V lost 5 bases, J lost 2 bases, and 12 bases lay in between. CDR1 is MNHNY, CDR2 SVGAGI, per germline (reference sequence). The CDR3 contains 14 residues. This CDR3 reads CASSALDGNTEAFF. In nucleotides, the CDR3 is TGTGCCAGCAGTGCTCTAGACGGAAACACTGAAGCTTTCTTT.

The chain couples TRBV18 to TRBJ1-4, with D uncertain. V lost 3 bases, J lost 6 bases, and 14 bases lay in between. The CDR3 loop spans 15 amino acids. The germline CDR1 and CDR2 sequences are KGHSH and LQKENI. The CDR3 region has the DNA TGTGCCAGCTCACCCGAGATTGGGCGGGATGAAAAACTGTTTTTT. It encodes CASSPEIGRDEKLFF. The complete variable domain, with remaining parts taken from reference TRBV18 and TRBJ1-4, reads NAGVMQNPRHLVRRRGQEARLRCSPMKGHSHVYWYRQLPEEGLKFMVYLQKENIIDESGMPKERFSAEFPKEGPSILRIQQVVRGDSAAYFCASSPEIGRDEKLFFGSGTQLSVL.

V and J are TRBV7-3 and TRBJ1-2; no clear D. CDR3 size: 15 residues. Germline V gene data show CDR1 as SGHTA and CDR2 as FQGTGA. Trimming removed 5 bases from V and 3 bases from J, with 16 bases in between. The CDR3 sequence: CASSRDPTGDYGYTF. The DNA for the CDR3 is TGTGCCAGCAGCCGAGACCCAACTGGGGACTATGGCTACACCTTC. Full variable domain (outside the CDR3, taken from reference TRBV7-3 and TRBJ1-2): GAGVSQTPSNKVTEKGKYVELRCDPISGHTALYWYRQSLGQGPEFLIYFQGTGAADDSGLPNDRFFAVRPEGSVSTLKIQRTERGDSAVYLCASSRDPTGDYGYTFGSGTRLTVV.